These 9 T cell receptor beta chains came from one sample sequenced in a study of T cells in women clearing cervical HPV infection. TCRdb keeps only in-frame clones here, not all; method: immunoSEQ multiplex PCR. Across around 20,000 clones, the top ten clones capture around 5.2% of the sample. The sequenced sample was blood buffy coat. Receptors were obtained from a woman aged 18 to 69 with a cervical HPV16 infection that either progressed to CIN3+ or cleared (not recorded which).

With respect to this clone: The sequence runs out 3 residues before the end of the CDR3; the remainder is reconstructed from the germline J gene. The chain joins TRBV2 to TRBJ1-5; 10 bases are shared with TRBD1. Per the germline V gene, CDR1 is SNHLY and CDR2 is FYNNEI. V shed 6 bases, J shed 0 bases, and the junction held 2 bases outside the gene matches. CDR3 length: 15 residues. CDR3: CASRRTGGSNQPQHF. Incomplete CDR3 DNA: TGTGCCAGCAGGAGGACAGGGGGTAGCAATCAGCCC.

Of note for this clone: The read falls 3 residues short of the CDR3 end, and the missing part is taken from the germline J gene. The V gene is TRBV11-3, the J gene TRBJ2-5, with 8 positions matching TRBD2. Trimming cost V 3 bases and J 4 bases; bases outside gene matches: 7. The CDR3 has 15 residues. Germline V gene lookup returns CDR1 SGHNT and CDR2 YENEEA. CDR3 sequence: CASSFGTRGLETQYF. Incomplete CDR3 DNA: TGTGCCAGCAGCTTTGGGACTAGGGGTTTAGAGACC. Drawing the rest from reference TRBV11-3 and TRBJ2-5, the complete variable domain is EAGVVQSPRYKIIEKKQPVAFWCNPISGHNTLYWYLQNLGQGPELLIRYENEEAVDDSQLPKDRFSAERLKGVDSTLKIQPAELGDSAVYLCASSFGTRGLETQYFGPGTRLLVL.

Note on this clone: Read data end 3 residues before the CDR3 end; the end is taken from the germline J gene. This chain connects TRBV7-9 to TRBJ2-1, with D unresolved. Trimming left V 2 bases short and J 5 bases short, with 13 bases between. Germline-derived CDR1 and CDR2 are SEHNR and FQNEAQ (reference sequence). The CDR3 is 15 residues long. The CDR3 sequence: CASSLSRRPDNEQFF. The CDR3 DNA, read in part, is TGTGCCAGCAGCTTAAGCAGGCGTCCAGACAATGAG.

Concerning this clone: The CDR3 goes on 3 residues after the read ends, and that part is filled in from the germline J gene. This chain uses TRBV30 with TRBJ2-2, with D unresolved. CDR1 and CDR2 from the germline V gene are GTSNPN and SVGIG (reference sequence). The CDR3 runs to 13 residues. This CDR3 reads CAWGRDIYSPLFF. Incomplete CDR3 DNA: TGTGCCTGGGGTCGAGACATCTATTCGCCG.

With respect to this clone: The CDR3 goes on 3 residues after the read ends, and that part is filled in from the germline J gene. The chain is built from TRBV6-1 and TRBJ2-5; unclear D gene. Germline values: CDR1 MNHNS, CDR2 SASEGT. This CDR3 comprises 13 residues. The ends were cut back, 1 base at V and 6 bases at J, with 9 bases in the middle. The sequenced CDR3 bases are TGTGCCAGCAGTGAAGGCGTTACGAAGACC. Translation: CASSEGVTKT. The whole CDR3 protein reads CASSEGVTKTQYF.

Comment on this clone: With the read ending 3 residues before the CDR3 end, the germline J gene is used to fill in that end. The rearrangement joins TRBV14 to TRBJ2-1; D is perhaps TRBD1 (5 bases). CDR1 is SGHDN and CDR2 is FVKESK in the germline V gene. V was trimmed by 5 bases and J by 5 bases, leaving 7 bases between them. CDR3 length: 12 residues. The covered CDR3 bases are TGTGCCAGCAGCTGGGGCAACAATGAG. It specifies CASSWGNNE. From start to end, the CDR3 is CASSWGNNEQFF.

In regard to this clone: The CDR3 end falls 3 residues outside the read, so it is completed with the germline J gene. The genes are TRBV7-4 and TRBJ2-7; 9 nucleotides align to TRBD1. Germline-derived CDR1 and CDR2 are SGHVT and SQSDAQ. After removal of 4 bases from V and 6 bases from J, the junction contained 10 bases not matched to a gene. CDR3 length equals 15 residues. CDR3 sequence reads: CASSSPGQGGSEQYF. The DNA read from the CDR3 is TGTGCCAGCAGCTCTCCGGGACAGGGTGGAAGCGAG.

The CDR3: CASSLRHRASQPQHF. Incomplete CDR3 DNA: TGTGCCAGCAGCTTACGTCACAGGGCCAGTCAGCCC. This chain links TRBV7-8 with TRBJ1-5; a weak D match, TRBD1 (6 bases). The CDR3 end lies 3 residues beyond the end of the read and is filled in from the germline J gene. Germline CDR1 is SGHVS and CDR2 is FQNEAQ. Trimming took 2 bases from V and 6 from J, leaving 14 bases between them. The CDR3 has 15 amino acids. Together with reference TRBV7-8 and TRBJ1-5, the CDR3 gives the full variable domain: GAGVSQSPRYKVAKRGQDVALRCDPISGHVSLFWYQQALGQGPEFLTYFQNEAQLDKSGLPSDRFFAERPEGSVSTLKIQRTQQEDSAVYLCASSLRHRASQPQHFGDGTRLSIL.

The CDR3 loop reads CASSPVVSSGGAKDDYTF. The CDR3 bases that were read are TGTGCCAGCTCACCTGTGGTATCTAGCGGGGGGGCAAAGGACGAC. The chain links TRBV18 to TRBJ1-2, with a possible D match to TRBD1 (6 bases). The CDR3 end lies 3 residues beyond the end of the read and is filled in from the germline J gene. CDR3 length: 18 residues. Germline-derived CDR1 and CDR2 are KGHSH and LQKENI.